This entry lists 23 T cell receptor beta chains sequenced from one sample in a study of blood T cell repertoires in COVID-19. Profiling relied on immunoSEQ multiplex PCR, and the TCRdb table lists in-frame clones only, not all of them. The sample shows roughly 190,000 clones, around 76% of them seen only once. The sample comprised PBMCs or T cells enriched from blood (not recorded which). The receptors originated from a woman aged 50 to 65 with acute COVID-19.

The chain employs TRBV28 and TRBJ1-2; D is undetermined. Trimming left V 5 bases short and J 1 base short, with 11 bases between. Germline V CDR1 and CDR2: MDHEN, SYDVKM. The length of the CDR3 is 14 residues. Here the CDR3 DNA reads TGTGCCAGCAGTCTGGAGGCCCGTAACTATGGCTACACCTTC. Encoded protein: CASSLEARNYGYTF.

This chain joins TRBV4-1 and TRBJ1-2; 9 bases line up with TRBD1. V lost 3 bases and J lost 3; bases outside the gene matches: 5. This CDR3 has 15 amino acids. Germline V lookup: CDR1 MGHRA, CDR2 YSYEKL. CDR3 amino acids: CASSQPGQGYYGYTF. CDR3 in DNA: TGCGCCAGCAGCCAGCCGGGACAGGGATACTATGGCTACACCTTC.

The chain recombines TRBV19 with TRBJ1-4; D unresolved. The CDR3 runs 14 residues. V was pared by 6 bases and J by 8 bases, with 16 bases between. Germline CDR1 reads LNHDA; CDR2 reads SQIVND (reference sequence). CDR3 protein: CASSPALRPEKLFF. The DNA for the CDR3 is TGTGCCAGTAGCCCTGCGCTCAGGCCAGAAAAACTGTTTTTT.

This clone was recorded at least ten times. The chain couples TRBV5-8 to TRBJ1-2, with D maybe TRBD1 (5 bases). CDR1 and CDR2 from the germline V gene are SGHTS and YDEGEE. This CDR3 is 14 amino acids long. Trimming removed 0 bases at V and 4 bases at J, with 10 bases between. In nucleotides, the CDR3 is TGTGCCAGCAGCTTGGCCGGGGGGATCTATGGCTACACCTTC. Translating it yields CASSLAGGIYGYTF. Full variable domain (outside the CDR3, taken from reference TRBV5-8 and TRBJ1-2): EAGVTQSPTHLIKTRGQQATLRCSPISGHTSVYWYQQALGLGLQFLLWYDEGEERNRGNFPPRFSGRQFPNYSSELNVNALELEDSALYLCASSLAGGIYGYTFGSGTRLTVV.

The V and J genes are TRBV6-2 or TRBV6-3 and TRBJ1-1; TRBD1 matches 11 bases. With 5 bases clipped from V and 1 base from J, the junction kept 9 bases outside the gene matches. There are 17 residues in the CDR3. Germline V lookup: CDR1 MNHEY, CDR2 SVGEGT. In nucleotides, the CDR3 is TGTGCCAGCAGTCCCGTCGGACAGGGGGCACGGAACACTGAAGCTTTCTTT. Protein product: CASSPVGQGARNTEAFF.

The chain links TRBV7-2 to TRBJ2-3, with 12 bases lining up with TRBD2. This CDR3 has 17 residues. Germline CDR1 reads SGHTA; CDR2 reads FQGNSA. The ends lost 4 bases at V and 1 base at J; junction bases unmatched: 6. The CDR3 DNA reads as TGTGCCAGCAGCTCGGGACTAGCGGGTTCTCGCACAGATACGCAGTATTTT. Residues: CASSSGLAGSRTDTQYF.

The rearrangement joins TRBV28 to TRBJ2-4, with D perhaps matching TRBD1 (6 bases). Deletions cut 3 bases from V and 1 base from J, with 13 bases between. CDR3 length equals 16 residues. Germline V gene sequence: CDR1 MDHEN, CDR2 SYDVKM. CDR3 region: CASSLPIDRAKNIQYF. The CDR3 DNA is TGTGCCAGCAGTTTGCCCATCGACAGGGCCAAAAACATTCAGTACTTC.

The gene calls are TRBV7-9 and TRBJ2-1; TRBD1 might be the D (5 bases). CDR1 is SEHNR and CDR2 is FQNEAQ in the germline V gene (reference sequence). The CDR3 sequence is 13 residues long. Trimming stripped 1 base from V and 7 bases from J, with 8 bases between. The chain's CDR3 is CASSLEGLNEQFF. CDR3 nucleotides: TGTGCCAGCAGCTTAGAGGGGTTGAATGAGCAGTTCTTC.

This chain joins TRBV24-1 and TRBJ2-2; 7 bases fit TRBD1. Looked up from germline, CDR1 is KGHDR and CDR2 is SFDVKD. The CDR3 loop spans 17 amino acids. The ends lost 6 bases at V and 4 bases at J; junction bases unmatched: 13. The CDR3 DNA reads TGTGCCACCAGTTCCAGTAAGAGACAGGGTACCACCGGGGAGCTGTTTTTT. As protein: CATSSSKRQGTTGELFF.

The chain couples TRBV12-2 to TRBJ2-2; the table's D call, TRBD2, has no DNA check behind it. TRBV12-2 is a recognized pseudogene. The CDR3 loop spans 14 amino acids. The CDR3 bases are TGTGCAAGTCGCTTAGCGTCTCCCACCGGGGAGCTGTTTTTT. Its protein product is CASRLASPTGELFF.

This chain joins TRBV6-4 and TRBJ2-2; possible D gene TRBD2, 5 bases. Trimming left V 0 bases short and J 4 bases short, with 9 bases between. Per germline, CDR1 MRHNA and CDR2 SNTAGT. The CDR3 loop spans 15 amino acids. In DNA, the CDR3 is TGTGCCAGCAGTGACTCTACTAGTACCACCGGGGAGCTGTTTTTT. Its protein product is CASSDSTSTTGELFF.

The rearrangement links TRBV5-1 to TRBJ2-5, with D possibly matching TRBD1 (6 bases). This CDR3 contains 14 residues. The V gene's germline CDR1 is SGHRS and CDR2 YFSETQ. V shed 6 bases and J shed 1 base, with 13 bases lying between them. CDR3 sequence (DNA): TGCGCCAGCAAGTGGGGGACAATCCAAGAGACCCAGTACTTC. Translating gives CASKWGTIQETQYF.

In this sample, this clone turned up a few times. This chain connects TRBV19 to TRBJ2-2, with TRBD2 matching over 8 bases. V shed 6 bases, J shed 3 bases, and the junction held 6 bases outside the gene matches. The CDR3 consists of 15 residues. Per the germline V gene, CDR1 is LNHDA and CDR2 is SQIVND (reference sequence). In DNA, the CDR3 is TGTGCCAGTAGAGCCGGGACTAGACACACCGGGGAGCTGTTTTTT. This translates into CASRAGTRHTGELFF.

Here the CDR3 reads CASRGTSGGQYNEQFF. The CDR3 DNA reads TGCGCCAGCCGTGGGACTAGCGGGGGCCAATACAATGAGCAGTTCTTC. V is TRBV5-1 and J is TRBJ2-1, with TRBD2 identical over 14 bases. CDR3 size: 16 residues. Looked up from germline, CDR1 is SGHRS and CDR2 is YFSETQ. J gave up 4 bases and V 7 bases, and 7 bases lay outside the gene matches.

The chain couples TRBV28 to TRBJ1-2; D ambiguous. The germline CDR1 and CDR2 sequences are MDHEN and SYDVKM. The CDR3 spans 13 residues. The ends were cut back, 7 bases at V and 0 bases at J, with 9 bases in the middle. The chain's CDR3 is CASMGGTNYGYTF. The CDR3 bases are TGTGCCAGCATGGGCGGGACTAACTATGGCTACACCTTC.

The CDR3 DNA reads as TGTGCCAGCAGCTTAGCAGTGGGCACAGGAGAGACCCAGTACTTC. Its translation is CASSLAVGTGETQYF. The V call is TRBV7-9, the J call TRBJ2-5; TRBD1 is a possible D gene (5 bases). V was shortened by 0 bases and J by 4 bases, with 12 bases between the two germline ends. Germline values: CDR1 SEHNR, CDR2 FQNEAQ (reference sequence). There are 15 residues in the CDR3.

The rearrangement links TRBV27 to TRBJ2-5; 8 bases agree with TRBD2. CDR1 is MNHEY and CDR2 is SMNVEV in the germline V gene (reference sequence). With V trimmed by 1 base and J by 4 bases, 8 bases remained unmatched. There are 16 residues in the CDR3. The CDR3 loop is CASSLWSSGARETQYF. The CDR3 nucleotides are TGTGCCAGCAGTTTATGGAGTAGCGGGGCCCGAGAGACCCAGTACTTC.

The rearrangement uses TRBV7-3 and TRBJ2-5; D call uncertain. In germline, CDR1 is SGHTA, CDR2 FQGTGA. V was shortened by 1 base and J by 4 bases, with 10 bases between the two germline ends. This CDR3 comprises 14 residues. This CDR3 reads CASSLNGFRETQYF. DNA of the CDR3: TGTGCCAGCAGCTTAAACGGGTTCCGAGAGACCCAGTACTTC. Together with reference TRBV7-3 and TRBJ2-5, the CDR3 gives the full variable domain: GAGVSQTPSNKVTEKGKYVELRCDPISGHTALYWYRQSLGQGPEFLIYFQGTGAADDSGLPNDRFFAVRPEGSVSTLKIQRTERGDSAVYLCASSLNGFRETQYFGPGTRLLVL.

This sequence joins TRBV25-1 and TRBJ2-5; tentative D call: TRBD1 (5 bases). Trimming removed 1 base at V and 5 bases at J, with 11 bases between. Germline values: CDR1 MGHDK, CDR2 SYGVNS. The CDR3 loop spans 14 amino acids. CDR3 DNA sequence: TGTGCCAGCAGTGAATCGTCAGGGTGGGAGACCCAGTACTTC. Translating gives CASSESSGWETQYF.

CDR3 DNA sequence: TGTGCCAGTCAAAACGGACAGGCGTCTAATCAGCCCCAGCATTTT. It specifies CASQNGQASNQPQHF. V gene TRBV19 combines with J gene TRBJ1-5, with 7 nucleotides matching TRBD1. The CDR3 sequence is 15 residues long. Germline lookup yields CDR1 LNHDA and CDR2 SQIVND (reference sequence). V shed 8 bases, J shed 4 bases, and the junction held 11 bases outside the gene matches.

This rearrangement joins TRBV6-2 or TRBV6-3 to TRBJ1-5; TRBD1 aligns across 8 bases. CDR1 is MNHEY and CDR2 is SVGEGT in the germline V gene. Losses at the gene ends were 7 bases for V and 5 bases for J; bases not matched to a gene: 7. The CDR3 totals 14 residues. CDR3 DNA: TGTGCCAGCACCCCTCAGGGGGCTCATCAGCCCCAGCATTTT. Translated: CASTPQGAHQPQHF.

The CDR3 spells CASSLVQGRTDTQYF. The DNA for the CDR3 is TGTGCCAGCAGCTTAGTTCAGGGTAGGACAGATACGCAGTATTTT. The rearrangement joins TRBV11-3 to TRBJ2-3; weak D call: TRBD1 (5 bases). Trimming took off 1 base at V and 3 bases at J, with 11 bases between the two ends. Germline assignment: CDR1 SGHNT and CDR2 YENEEA. CDR3 length equals 15 residues.

This chain uses TRBV2 with TRBJ2-1; tentatively, D is TRBD2 (7 bases). This CDR3 is built from 17 residues. The V gene's germline CDR1 is SNHLY and CDR2 FYNNEI. The ends were cut back, 2 bases at V and 4 bases at J, with 18 bases in the middle. CDR3 residues: CASSELIWGGAYNEQFF. CDR3 bases: TGTGCCAGCAGTGAATTGATATGGGGGGGGGCTTACAATGAGCAGTTCTTC.